A selection of T cell receptor beta chains follows, all from one sample in a study of immune evolution from preneoplasia to lung adenocarcinoma. Measured with immunoSEQ multiplex PCR; TCRdb has only the in-frame clones, and not every one. The sample holds about 6,300 clones; 76% are singletons and the top ten take around 12%. What was sequenced was FFPE minimally invasive lung adenocarcinoma tissue. These receptors were taken from a person aged 70 to 85 with lung adenocarcinoma. The CDR3 runs from the conserved cysteine through the conserved F or W. A D gene is named only where the DNA matches it firmly. The size field is filled for only some rows; it gives once, few, many or a size class.

v_gene	abundance	d_gene	j_gene	CDR3aa	CDR3nt
TRBV19	NA	NA	TRBJ2-2	CASSTAGQPNTGELFF	TGTGCCAGTAGTACAGCGGGACAGCCGAACACCGGGGAGCTGTTTTTT
TRBV15	NA	TRBD2	TRBJ2-3	CATSDPGGEREGRGTDTQYF	TGTGCCACCAGCGACCCTGGGGGGGAGCGGGAGGGGAGAGGCACAGATACGCAGTATTTT
TRBV27	NA	NA	TRBJ1-2	CASSLAQGSNYGYTF	TGTGCCAGCAGTTTGGCTCAGGGGTCGAACTATGGCTACACCTTC
TRBV2	NA	NA	TRBJ2-7	CASSEGWLSYEQYF	TGTGCCAGCAGTGAAGGCTGGCTGTCCTACGAGCAGTACTTC
TRBV7-2	NA	NA	TRBJ2-1	CASSPVGAYEQFF	TGTGCCAGCAGCCCCGTCGGCGCTTATGAGCAGTTCTTC
TRBV7-9	NA	NA	TRBJ1-4	CASSSGPKATNEKLFF	TGTGCCAGCAGTTCCGGACCTAAGGCGACTAATGAAAAACTGTTTTTT
TRBV10-3	NA	TRBD1	TRBJ1-1	CAIAGQGNTEAFF	TGTGCCATAGCGGGACAGGGGAACACTGAAGCTTTCTTT
TRBV7-2	NA	NA	TRBJ1-5	CASSYNNQPQHF	TGTGCCAGCAGCTACAACAATCAGCCCCAGCATTTT
TRBV10-2	NA	NA	TRBJ1-6	CASSERGWGNSPLHF	TGCGCCAGCAGTGAGAGAGGGTGGGGTAATTCACCCCTCCACTTT
TRBV4-3	NA	NA	TRBJ2-5	CASSQGSAGQETQYF	TGCGCCAGCAGCCAGGGGAGCGCCGGCCAAGAGACCCAGTACTTC
TRBV7-3	NA	NA	TRBJ2-7	CASSLGGGGYEQYF	TGTGCCAGCAGCTTGGGGGGAGGAGGCTACGAGCAGTACTTC
TRBV7-9	NA	NA	TRBJ1-1	CASSLDQHGATEAFF	TGTGCCAGCAGCTTAGACCAACACGGTGCCACTGAAGCTTTCTTT
TRBV7-2	NA	TRBD2	TRBJ2-1	CASSLAAGANEQFF	TGTGCCAGCAGCTTAGCTGCGGGAGCCAATGAGCAGTTCTTC
TRBV7-3	once	NA	TRBJ2-7	CASSQGPGSYEQYF	TGTGCCAGCAGTCAGGGGCCGGGCTCCTACGAGCAGTACTTC
TRBV29-1	NA	TRBD2	TRBJ2-1	CSVDTSGTYNEQFF	TGCAGCGTCGATACTAGCGGGACTTACAATGAGCAGTTCTTC
TRBV11-3	NA	NA	TRBJ2-3	CASSLTPGAGDTQYF	TGTGCCAGCAGCTTAACCCCGGGGGCGGGAGATACGCAGTATTTT
TRBV9	few	NA	TRBJ2-7	CASSVDSQGGREQYF	TGTGCCAGCAGCGTAGATTCACAGGGAGGGCGCGAGCAGTACTTC
TRBV15	NA	NA	TRBJ2-5	CATSSRRSSVGETQYF	TGTGCCACCAGCAGCCGGCGTTCTTCGGTAGGCGAGACCCAGTACTTC
TRBV5-6	NA	TRBD2	TRBJ2-3	CASSSLEREMADTQYF	TGTGCCAGCAGCTCTCTTGAGCGGGAGATGGCAGATACGCAGTATTTT
TRBV6-5	few	NA	TRBJ1-1	CASGRGSTEAFF	TGTGCCAGCGGGCGGGGGAGCACTGAAGCTTTCTTT
TRBV2	few	TRBD1	TRBJ1-5	CASREGTGGGQPQHF	TGTGCCAGCAGAGAAGGGACAGGGGGGGGACAGCCCCAGCATTTT
TRBV28	once	NA	TRBJ2-3	CASSGTPGSSGTDTQYF	TGTGCCAGCAGTGGAACCCCGGGGTCTAGCGGCACAGATACGCAGTATTTT
TRBV19	NA	NA	TRBJ2-1	CASSNPRRAPYNEQFF	TGTGCCAGTAGTAACCCCCGCAGGGCTCCCTACAATGAGCAGTTCTTC
TRBV7-2	NA	NA	TRBJ1-2	CASTLRAGRTDGYTF	TGTGCCAGCACCCTTAGAGCGGGTAGGACCGATGGCTACACCTTC
TRBV9	NA	NA	TRBJ1-1	CASSRDPAAGAFF	TGTGCCAGCAGCCGAGACCCAGCCGCAGGAGCTTTCTTT
TRBV6-6	NA	NA	TRBJ2-1	CASSYGRGGNEQFF	TGTGCCAGCAGTTACGGCAGGGGGGGCAATGAGCAGTTCTTC
TRBV13	NA	TRBD1	TRBJ1-1	CASSLEFYRGIRTEAFF	TGTGCCAGCAGCTTAGAATTCTACAGGGGAATTAGGACTGAAGCTTTCTTT
TRBV6-6	NA	NA	TRBJ1-2	CASSGRDHLGIYGYTF	TGTGCCAGCAGTGGCCGGGACCACCTTGGAATCTATGGCTACACCTTC
TRBV6-1	NA	TRBD1	TRBJ2-1	CASRDRVSYNEQFF	TGTGCCAGCAGGGACAGGGTGTCCTACAATGAGCAGTTCTTC
TRBV5-1	NA	NA	TRBJ2-7	CASSLGQGLTYEQYF	TGCGCCAGCAGCTTGGGGCAGGGGTTAACCTACGAGCAGTACTTC
TRBV9	NA	NA	TRBJ1-5	CASSAGVSQPQHF	TGTGCCAGCAGCGCAGGGGTTAGCCAGCCCCAGCATTTT
TRBV5-5	NA	NA	TRBJ1-2	CASSFPEGSGYTF	TGTGCCAGCAGCTTTCCTGAGGGTTCCGGCTACACCTTC
TRBV2	NA	TRBD2	TRBJ2-7	CASSEGTSLYYEQYF	TGTGCCAGCAGTGAAGGGACTAGCCTATACTACGAGCAGTACTTC
TRBV27	NA	NA	TRBJ2-2	CASSLRSDPNTGELFF	TGTGCCAGCAGTTTACGGAGCGACCCGAACACCGGGGAGCTGTTTTTT
TRBV2	NA	NA	TRBJ2-2	CASKIGRNTGELFF	TGTGCCAGCAAAATAGGGAGGAACACCGGGGAGCTGTTTTTT
TRBV7-3	NA	TRBD2	TRBJ2-1	CASSRGTSGSVEQFF	TGTGCCAGCAGTCGAGGGACTAGCGGGAGTGTTGAGCAGTTCTTC
TRBV7-9	NA	NA	TRBJ1-2	CASRPEGENYGYTF	TGTGCCAGCAGGCCGGAGGGGGAGAACTATGGCTACACCTTC
TRBV6-4	NA	NA	TRBJ2-3	CASSDSGSNTQYF	TGTGCCAGCAGTGACTCTGGGTCCAATACGCAGTATTTT
TRBV5-4	NA	TRBD1	TRBJ2-7	CASREQVGGNEQYF	TGTGCCAGCAGAGAGCAAGTAGGGGGCAACGAGCAGTACTTC
TRBV7-9	NA	NA	TRBJ2-1	CASSLQQVRNEQFF	TGTGCCAGCAGCTTGCAGCAAGTTCGCAATGAGCAGTTCTTC
TRBV21-1	NA	NA	TRBJ2-5	CASSKAGPGQGIQLGQETQYF	TGTGCCAGCAGCAAGGCGGGGCCGGGACAGGGGATCCAGTTGGGTCAAGAGACCCAGTACTTC
TRBV15	NA	TRBD1	TRBJ1-1	CATSRVHRGREAFF	TGTGCCACCAGCAGAGTTCACAGGGGGCGAGAAGCTTTCTTT
TRBV6-5	NA	NA	TRBJ2-7	CASSRGARVEQYF	TGTGCCAGCAGCCGGGGGGCTCGGGTGGAGCAGTACTTC
TRBV6-1	NA	NA	TRBJ2-7	CASSESYEQYF	TGTGCCAGCAGTGAATCCTACGAGCAGTACTTC
TRBV7-3	once	NA	TRBJ2-1	CASSLKGGNEQFF	TGTGCCAGCAGCCTAAAAGGGGGAAATGAGCAGTTCTTC
TRBV6-6	NA	NA	TRBJ1-6	CASRVTDTDNSPLHF	TGTGCCAGCAGAGTTACAGACACGGATAATTCACCCCTCCACTTT
TRBV4-1	NA	NA	TRBJ2-2	CASSQGDGTGELFF	TGCGCCAGCAGCCAAGGTGACGGCACCGGGGAGCTGTTTTTT
TRBV30	NA	NA	TRBJ1-2	CAWTWGGYGYTF	TGTGCCTGGACGTGGGGAGGCTATGGCTACACCTTC
TRBV9	few	TRBD2	TRBJ2-1	CASSTPSGGAREQFF	TGTGCCAGCAGCACTCCTAGCGGGGGGGCCAGGGAGCAGTTCTTC
TRBV15	NA	TRBD2	TRBJ2-5	CATSRQTSGIETQYF	TGTGCCACCAGCAGACAGACTAGCGGGATTGAGACCCAGTACTTC
TRBV15	NA	NA	TRBJ2-2	CATSRDPETESFANTGELFF	TGTGCCACCAGCAGAGATCCGGAGACGGAATCGTTCGCGAACACCGGGGAGCTGTTTTTT
TRBV29-1	few	NA	TRBJ2-1	CSVPLKGYNEQFF	TGCAGCGTTCCACTCAAAGGCTACAATGAGCAGTTCTTC